Listed here are 11 T cell receptor beta chains from one sample, sequenced in a study of T cells in tuberculosis. As for time point: new active TB diagnosis, blood taken before or within 7 days of starting treatment. TCRdb's copy holds only in-frame clones and misses some; the assay was immunoSEQ multiplex PCR. The data contain about 34,000 clones, 93% of them singletons. This sample comprised PBMCs, obtained at tuberculosis diagnosis. These receptors came from an adult with tuberculosis.

This clone ranks as medium-sized. The rearrangement joins TRBV27 to TRBJ1-1, with D maybe TRBD1 (5 bases). CDR1 and CDR2 from the germline V gene are MNHEY and SMNVEV (reference sequence). V lost 5 bases, J lost 8 bases, and 9 bases lay in between. The CDR3 totals 11 residues. CDR3 bases: TGTGCCAGCAGTAGGGGCTTAGAAGCTTTCTTT. This encodes CASSRGLEAFF.

The gene calls are TRBV7-2 and TRBJ2-5; 12 bases are shared with TRBD2. CDR3 length: 15 residues. Germline CDR1 is SGHTA and CDR2 is FQGNSA. V lost 5 bases to trimming and J lost 3 bases; unmatched junction nucleotides: 4. The CDR3 bases are TGTGCCAGCAGCCCTCTAGCGGGGGGGGAAGAGACCCAGTACTTC. Translated: CASSPLAGGEETQYF.

V usage is TRBV5-6 and J usage is TRBJ2-3; possible D gene TRBD1, 6 bases. This CDR3 is 17 amino acids long. Trimming took off 0 bases at V and 0 bases at J, with 14 bases between the two ends. Germline assignment: CDR1 SGHDT and CDR2 YYEEEE. The CDR3 sequence: CASSLAITGSSTDTQYF. The CDR3, as DNA: TGTGCCAGCAGCTTGGCCATAACAGGGTCTAGCACAGATACGCAGTATTTT.

V is TRBV10-1 and J is TRBJ2-1; 8 bases fit TRBD2. V shed 3 bases and J 10 bases; nucleotides not matched to a gene: 11. Germline values: CDR1 WNHNN, CDR2 SYGVQD (reference sequence). CDR3 size: 15 residues. The CDR3 coding sequence is TGCGCCAGCAGTGATATCCCGGGAGGGCCAGGGGAGCAGTTCTTC. Amino acids: CASSDIPGGPGEQFF.

This clone has more than one count but fewer than ten. The CDR3 bases are TGTGCCAGCAGCCTCAGCGTAACCGGGGAGCTGTTTTTT. Protein sequence: CASSLSVTGELFF. This chain joins TRBV7-2 and TRBJ2-2, with D unclear. The CDR3 length is 13 residues. The V end lost 5 bases, the J end lost 5 bases, and 9 bases lay between the germline ends. Germline CDR1 is SGHTA and CDR2 is FQGNSA.

This rearrangement joins TRBV6-1 to TRBJ1-3; D perhaps matches TRBD1 (5 bases). From germline, CDR1 is MNHNS and CDR2 SASEGT. V dropped 1 base and J dropped 6 bases, with 10 bases sitting between them. There are 14 residues in the CDR3. CDR3 DNA sequence: TGTGCCAGCAGTGAAGGGGGCAGTACAAACACCATATATTTT. Protein: CASSEGGSTNTIYF.

The chain employs TRBV4-2 and TRBJ2-3; 9 nucleotides agree with TRBD2. The germline V gene encodes CDR1 LGHNA and CDR2 YNFKEQ. The length of the CDR3 is 16 residues. J was trimmed by 1 base and V by 1 base; bases with no gene match: 3. CDR3 amino acids: CASSQGGGVRTDTQYF. In DNA form, the CDR3 reads TGTGCCAGCAGCCAAGGCGGGGGGGTTCGCACAGATACGCAGTATTTT.

The chain employs TRBV7-8 and TRBJ1-1, with D unclear. Germline-derived CDR1 and CDR2 are SGHVS and FQNEAQ. V lost 7 bases and J 3 bases, leaving 18 bases between the germline ends. The CDR3 sequence is 15 residues long. CDR3 loop: CASTGLVGDYTEAFF. CDR3 nucleotides: TGTGCCAGCACCGGCCTAGTGGGAGACTACACTGAAGCTTTCTTT.

This chain connects TRBV9 to TRBJ2-2; TRBD2 aligns across 8 bases. The CDR3 has 14 amino acids. Germline CDR1 SGDLS, CDR2 YYNGEE. V was pared by 6 bases and J by 3 bases, with 4 bases of the junction left unmatched. CDR3 in DNA: TGTGCCAGCACGGGGGGGCCGGACACCGGGGAGCTGTTTTTT. It specifies CASTGGPDTGELFF.

V is TRBV11-3 and J is TRBJ1-1; D might be TRBD1 (5 bases). V was shortened by 0 bases and J by 7 bases, with 12 bases between the two germline ends. There are 14 residues in the CDR3. Germline lookup yields CDR1 SGHNT and CDR2 YENEEA. The DNA of the CDR3 is TGTGCCAGCAGCTTAGATCGGACAAAAAGTGAAGCTTTCTTT. As protein: CASSLDRTKSEAFF.

Here the CDR3 reads CASSGQPIRGEQYF. The CDR3, as DNA: TGTGCCAGCAGTGGACAGCCGATAAGAGGCGAGCAGTACTTC. The chain links TRBV28 to TRBJ2-7, with a tentative D call TRBD1 (6 bases). The germline gives CDR1 MDHEN, CDR2 SYDVKM. V gave up 5 bases and J gave up 6 bases, with 17 bases separating them. The CDR3 is 14 residues long.